This T cell receptor beta chain was sequenced in a study of blood T cell repertoires in COVID-19. Assay used: immunoSEQ multiplex PCR; TCRdb lists only in-frame clones, some missing. The sample holds 300,000 to 350,000 clones, roughly 86% seen once. CDR3 length equals 16 residues. Germline V gives CDR1 LGHNA, CDR2 YSLEER. V was clipped by 0 bases and J by 0 bases, with 9 bases between them. Sequencing was performed on peripheral blood. The chain carries TRBV4-3 and TRBJ2-1; TRBD1 might be the D (5 bases). This clonotype was sampled from a man under 40 with COVID-19, enrolled during active disease. CDR3 in amino acids: CASSQEGRSSYNEQFF. The CDR3 DNA is TGCGCCAGCAGCCAAGAGGGGCGAAGCTCCTACAATGAGCAGTTCTTC.